This entry lists 22 T cell receptor beta chains sequenced from one sample in a study of blood T cell repertoires in COVID-19. Sequencing used immunoSEQ multiplex PCR; TCRdb keeps in-frame clones, though not all of them. Of roughly 240,000 clones listed, approximately 86% are singletons. Sample: peripheral blood. These TCRs come from a man between 18 and 29 years old with active or convalescent COVID-19.

In nucleotides, the CDR3 is TGTGCCAGCAGTTACCCTAGGGGGACCCTGTTTTTT. Amino acid sequence: CASSYPRGTLFF. The chain recombines TRBV12-3 or TRBV12-4 with TRBJ1-4, with D perhaps matching TRBD1 (6 bases). Trimming cost V 4 bases and J 14 bases, with 14 bases left between them. The CDR3 spans 12 residues.

CDR3 sequence: CASSISSGSSYNEQFF. The CDR3 bases are TGTGCCAGTAGTATATCTAGCGGGAGCTCCTACAATGAGCAGTTCTTC. The genes are TRBV19 and TRBJ2-1; 10 bases map to TRBD2. The CDR3 is 16 amino acids. V was clipped by 2 bases and J by 0 bases; unmatched bases: 1. The V gene's germline CDR1 is LNHDA and CDR2 SQIVND (reference sequence).

The J gene is TRBJ2-3, the V gene TRBV7-9; 10 bases are shared with TRBD2. V shed 2 bases, J shed 3 bases, and the junction held 5 bases outside the gene matches. CDR3 length: 16 residues. Germline assignment: CDR1 SEHNR and CDR2 FQNEAQ (reference sequence). The CDR3 DNA follows: TGTGCCAGCAGCTTATTTCTAGCGGGAGTGACAGATACGCAGTATTTT. Its protein is CASSLFLAGVTDTQYF.

This chain uses TRBV4-3 with TRBJ1-5, with 8 bases aligning to TRBD1. With 1 base clipped from V and 6 bases from J, the junction kept 17 bases outside the gene matches. The CDR3 runs 19 residues. Germline-derived CDR1 and CDR2 are LGHNA and YSLEER. Written as DNA, the CDR3 is TGCGCCAGCAGCCAAGGCTTTCGAGAAGACACAGGGGGAACTCAGCCCCAGCATTTT. This encodes CASSQGFREDTGGTQPQHF.

The count of this clone is one. The chain combines TRBV30 with TRBJ1-1; a possible D gene is TRBD1 (6 bases). V shed 0 bases and J shed 3 bases, with 41 bases lying between them. CDR1 GTSNPN and CDR2 SVGIG come from the germline V gene (reference sequence). This CDR3 has 24 amino acids. CDR3 nucleotides: TGTGCCTGGAGTGTACTATTGGGTCGTAATGTACACCGACTAAGAGGGGGTGGAGACACTGAAGCTTTCTTT. It yields the protein CAWSVLLGRNVHRLRGGGDTEAFF.

This clone was recorded only once. This sequence joins TRBV7-9 and TRBJ2-7; TRBD2 matches 13 bases. Germline loops: CDR1 SEHNR, CDR2 FQNEAQ (reference sequence). CDR3 size: 15 residues. V was pared by 5 bases and J by 4 bases, with 5 bases of the junction left unmatched. The CDR3 reads CASSPGTSGEYEQYF. The CDR3 DNA reads as TGTGCCAGCAGCCCCGGGACTAGCGGGGAGTACGAGCAGTACTTC.

The CDR3 DNA reads TGTGCCAGCAGTTACCTACAGGGGTACCAAGAGACCCAGTACTTC. Amino acid sequence: CASSYLQGYQETQYF. The chain has TRBV6-2 or TRBV6-3 and TRBJ2-5; 7 bases line up with TRBD1. Germline CDR1 and CDR2: MNHEY and SVGEGT. The junction had 3 bases not matched to a gene; V was cut back by 2 bases and J by 0 bases. CDR3 length equals 15 residues.

The chain carries TRBV19 and TRBJ2-1; D not certain. From germline, CDR1 is LNHDA and CDR2 SQIVND (reference sequence). This CDR3 is built from 12 residues. V was clipped by 5 bases and J by 4 bases, with 6 bases between them. CDR3 sequence (DNA): TGTGCCAGTAGTCTCGGTTACAATGAGCAGTTCTTC. Protein sequence: CASSLGYNEQFF.

The chain couples TRBV14 to TRBJ2-3; 11 nucleotides agree with TRBD2. This CDR3 is 17 amino acids long. Losses at the gene ends were 1 base for V and 1 base for J; bases not matched to a gene: 4. CDR1 is SGHDN, CDR2 FVKESK, per germline. The CDR3 is CASSQGLTSGGTDTQYF. The CDR3 DNA follows: TGTGCCAGCAGCCAAGGCCTGACTAGCGGGGGCACAGATACGCAGTATTTT.

The CDR3 nucleotides are TGTGCCACCAGTGATTTTCTAGCTTTCAATGAGCAGTTCTTC. Protein: CATSDFLAFNEQFF. V and J are TRBV24-1 and TRBJ2-1; a possible D gene is TRBD2 (5 bases). The CDR3 consists of 14 residues. Germline CDR1 KGHDR, CDR2 SFDVKD. V dropped 1 base and J dropped 6 bases, with 9 bases sitting between them.

The rearrangement joins TRBV21-1 to TRBJ2-3; the table gives TRBD2 as D, unverified against the DNA. TRBV21-1 is described as a pseudogene. The CDR3 length is 17 residues. The CDR3 region is CASSARLTSGRPDTQYF. Here the CDR3 DNA reads TGTGCCAGCAGCGCCCGATTGACTAGCGGGAGACCAGATACGCAGTATTTT.

This clone was seen only once. The chain carries TRBV2 and TRBJ2-3, with a tentative D call TRBD2 (6 bases). V lost 6 bases to trimming and J lost 2 bases, with 21 bases between them. The CDR3 loop spans 17 amino acids. CDR1 is SNHLY and CDR2 is FYNNEI in the germline V gene. CDR3 DNA sequence: TGTGCCAGCAGCTACGTCCCGGGACTCGCCGCCACAGATACGCAGTATTTT. Its translation is CASSYVPGLAATDTQYF.

The CDR3 DNA reads TGCGCCAGCAGCTTGCGAAGCCAGGGGTTGTACGAGCAGTACTTC. Its translation: CASSLRSQGLYEQYF. V usage is TRBV5-1 and J usage is TRBJ2-7, with a weak D call TRBD1 (6 bases). CDR1 is SGHRS, CDR2 YFSETQ, per germline. V lost 1 base, J lost 4 bases, and 15 bases lay in between. The CDR3 consists of 15 residues.

The chain links TRBV2 to TRBJ2-5; possible D gene TRBD1, 6 bases. Germline V lookup: CDR1 SNHLY, CDR2 FYNNEI. Trimming left V 8 bases short and J 2 bases short, with 12 bases between. This CDR3 contains 13 residues. The CDR3 here is CASSYREQETQYF. CDR3 nucleotides: TGTGCCAGCTCCTACAGGGAACAAGAGACCCAGTACTTC.

This clone appeared a single time. The chain employs TRBV19 and TRBJ1-2, with 7 bases aligning to TRBD1. The CDR3 covers 16 residues. V was clipped by 5 bases and J by 0 bases; unmatched bases: 9. CDR1 is LNHDA and CDR2 is SQIVND in the germline V gene (reference sequence). The DNA for the CDR3 is TGTGCCAGTAGTCCTATGCACAGGGGATCTAACTATGGCTACACCTTC. Translation: CASSPMHRGSNYGYTF.

This clone was seen only once. V usage is TRBV11-2 and J usage is TRBJ2-7, with a possible D match to TRBD1 (5 bases). V was clipped by 5 bases and J by 5 bases, with 13 bases between them. The CDR3 is made up of 13 amino acids. Germline CDR1 and CDR2: SGHAT and FQNNGV. The CDR3 DNA follows: TGTGCCAGCAGCCCCAGAGACAGCGACGAGCAGTACTTC. It codes for CASSPRDSDEQYF.

The CDR3 spells CASSSKQGNSPLHF. The CDR3, as DNA: TGTGCCAGCAGCTCTAAACAGGGAAATTCACCCCTCCACTTT. The gene calls are TRBV7-9 and TRBJ1-6; D is possibly TRBD1 (6 bases). Trimming took 4 bases from V and 7 from J, leaving 11 bases between them. Per germline, CDR1 SEHNR and CDR2 FQNEAQ (reference sequence). The CDR3 contains 14 residues.

Here the CDR3 reads CASSRAGGYTF. Here the CDR3 DNA reads TGTGCCAGCAGTAGAGCCGGTGGCTACACCTTC. V and J are TRBV12-3 or TRBV12-4 and TRBJ1-2; D not certain. This CDR3 spans 11 amino acids. V lost 5 bases to trimming and J lost 7 bases, with 8 bases between them.

J is TRBJ2-4 and V is TRBV3-1 (or the pseudogene TRBV3-2); possible D gene TRBD1, 5 bases. Trimming pared 0 bases from V and 8 bases from J, leaving 11 bases between. The CDR3 has 14 residues. Germline V CDR1 and CDR2: LGHDT, YNNKEL (reference sequence). CDR3 sequence reads: CASSQDSRVDIQYF. The DNA for the CDR3 is TGTGCCAGCAGCCAAGATTCCAGGGTGGACATTCAGTACTTC.

The V gene is TRBV27, the J gene TRBJ1-5; D call uncertain. The CDR3 is 13 amino acids. Per the germline V gene, CDR1 is MNHEY and CDR2 is SMNVEV (reference sequence). V was clipped by 1 base and J by 5 bases, with 6 bases between them. The CDR3 loop reads CASSLLSDQPQHF. The CDR3, as DNA: TGTGCCAGCAGTTTATTGTCCGATCAGCCCCAGCATTTT.

J is TRBJ1-4 and V is TRBV7-8; D gene ambiguous. This CDR3 comprises 13 residues. Germline assignment: CDR1 SGHVS and CDR2 FQNEAQ. Trimming shortened V by 2 bases and J by 7 bases, and 8 bases separated the two germline ends. The CDR3 region is CASSLSPSEKLFF. CDR3 DNA: TGTGCCAGCAGCTTAAGCCCCTCTGAAAAACTGTTTTTT.

The V gene is TRBV5-4, the J gene TRBJ1-2, with D possibly TRBD1 on 5 matching bases. This CDR3 has 17 residues. Germline CDR1 is SGHNT and CDR2 is YYREEE (reference sequence). Trimming cost V 0 bases and J 0 bases, with 15 bases left between them. DNA for the CDR3: TGTGCCAGCAGCTTGGGTGCCTCCAGGGCGGCTAACTATGGCTACACCTTC. Its translation is CASSLGASRAANYGYTF. The full variable domain, with the rest looked up from reference TRBV5-4 and TRBJ1-2, is ETGVTQSPTHLIKTRGQQVTLRCSSQSGHNTVSWYQQALGQGPQFIFQYYREEENGRGNFPPRFSGLQFPNYSSELNVNALELDDSALYLCASSLGASRAANYGYTFGSGTRLTVV.